In this sample, the clone carrying this T cell receptor beta chain turned up many times. Covering alpha and beta chains, TRAV- and TRBV-specific primers were used for the first-strand cDNA. Using a constant-region primer together with a V-primer adapter, TCRs were subjected to approximately 20 PCR cycles of amplification. Each CDR3 protein gets one entry after TCRdb re-called the reads with MiXCR. Here the sample spans around 80,000 distinct CDR3 sequences, about a sixth being singletons. The sample is drawn from a study of low-dose radiotherapy and immunotherapy resistance in tumors. Whole-study context: The study gave Cohort 2 1 Gy per fraction every two weeks, totaling 13 Gy over 26 weeks. Every two weeks patients got nivolumab 240 mg flat dose, plus ipilimumab 1 mg/kg every six weeks, intravenously.

Time point defined: after trial treatment. Treatment denoted: LDRT plus nivolumab, ipilimumab, low-dose cyclophosphamide and aspirin (RACIN trial). Low-dose radiotherapy, low-dose cyclophosphamide, aspirin, ipilimumab and nivolumab were all given to the donors. CDR1 and CDR2 from the germline V gene are LGHDT and YNNKEL (reference sequence). The ends lost 4 bases at V and 3 bases at J; junction bases unmatched: 4. This CDR3 is 14 amino acids long. The chain combines TRBV3-1 with TRBJ2-7; TRBD1 agrees at 9 bases. This specimen consisted of PBMCs, obtained after low-dose radiotherapy plus immunotherapy. The sequence derives from a male donor with prostate cancer. The CDR3 sequence: CASSPTGGIYEQYF. CDR3 sequence (DNA): TGTGCCAGCAGCCCGACAGGGGGTATCTACGAGCAGTACTTC.